What follows is one TCR beta chain and its context. Its specificity is not known. This sample is part of a study of CD8 T cells in ankylosing spondylitis. General study results and limits: Typical of ankylosing spondylitis blood, it appeared, was a TCR beta motif of roughly eight highly homologous variants. Disease-linked clones were CD8+ and relatively rare in peripheral blood.

By quantitative 5'-RACE with molecular barcodes, the TCR beta libraries were made. TCRdb passed the 5' RACE reads through MiXCR, listing each CDR3 protein once. The sample yields roughly 490,000 distinct CDR3 sequences, about 5.7% seen once. This CDR3 has 18 residues. V was clipped by 4 bases and J by 1 base, with 17 bases between them. Germline CDR1 reads SGHTA; CDR2 reads FQGTGA. Sequenced sample: blood, either unsorted or a sorted T cell fraction (not recorded which). The sequence derives from a male donor with ankylosing spondylitis. This chain links TRBV7-3 with TRBJ2-6; D is unresolved. This CDR3 is CASSSGWGSRSGANVLTF. CDR3 DNA sequence: TGTGCCAGCAGCTCCGGTTGGGGTTCACGATCTGGGGCCAACGTCCTGACTTTC.